This TCR beta chain was documented in a study of shared clonotypes between healthy human individuals. Study overall: The study used three CD4 naive, three CD4 memory, two CD8 naive and one CD8 memory plate per donor. Whole-study findings and limits: Generation probabilities of non-shared clonotypes were lower (relative to those shared by all four donors). Clonotype sharing among donors was thought likely to change with sequencing depth.

At deep level, the assay was performed. Measured with immunoSEQ multiplex PCR; TCRdb has only the in-frame clones, and not every one. Among roughly 2 million clones, under 97% were seen once, and the ten largest hold over 0.1%. CDR3 length: 16 amino acids. Trimming removed 3 bases from V and 2 bases from J; junction bases left unmatched: 2. Germline V gene sequence: CDR1 SEHNR, CDR2 FQNEAQ (reference sequence). On this clone itself: Its matching antigen is unknown.

This chain connects TRBV7-9 to TRBJ2-3; 13 bases map to TRBD2. The specimen sequenced was naive CD4+ T cells sorted from blood. Subset denoted: CD45RA+ positively selected. The source of this sequence is a man aged 18 to 35 in good health. The CDR3 loop is CASSFGTSGVTDTQYF. CDR3 DNA: TGTGCCAGCAGCTTTGGGACTAGCGGGGTCACAGATACGCAGTATTTT.